Presented here are 28 T cell receptor beta chains from one specimen sequenced in a study of blood T cell repertoires in COVID-19. Produced via immunoSEQ multiplex PCR; TCRdb's table is partial and in-frame only. The sample yields some 330,000 clones, around 87% seen once. Sample: PBMCs or T cells enriched from blood (not recorded which). The source of these receptors is a man aged 35 to 55 in a cohort exposed to, infected with or recovered from COVID-19 (not recorded which).

The chain combines TRBV29-1 with TRBJ1-4; TRBD1 matches 7 bases. CDR3 length equals 15 residues. CDR1 SQVTM and CDR2 ANQGSEA come from the germline V gene. V dropped 6 bases and J dropped 4; count of bases not matched to a gene: 11. For the CDR3, the DNA is TGCAGCGTGAGGGGACAGATCAAGGGTAATGAAAAACTGTTTTTT. Amino acid sequence: CSVRGQIKGNEKLFF.

On this clone itself: This sample also contains other DNA sequences that code for the same CDR3. The V and J genes are TRBV5-6 and TRBJ2-2; TRBD1 matches at 8 bases. The CDR3 has 16 residues. In germline, CDR1 is SGHDT, CDR2 YYEEEE. V dropped 4 bases and J dropped 1; count of bases not matched to a gene: 6. DNA of the CDR3: TGTGCCAGCAGCCTTCGGACAGGGTTGAACACCGGGGAGCTGTTTTTT. This encodes CASSLRTGLNTGELFF.

The chain carries TRBV3-1 (or the pseudogene TRBV3-2) and TRBJ2-1; 8 nucleotides line up with TRBD1. V was pared by 1 base and J by 6 bases, with 2 bases of the junction left unmatched. CDR1 is LGHDT, CDR2 YNNKEL, per germline (reference sequence). The CDR3 is 14 residues long. The CDR3 nucleotides read TGTGCCAGCAGCCAAGGCAGGGGGCGCAATGAGCAGTTCTTC. Its translation: CASSQGRGRNEQFF.

This chain joins TRBV19 and TRBJ1-2; the D gene is possibly TRBD1 (5 bases). The CDR3 has 11 amino acids. Germline CDR1 LNHDA, CDR2 SQIVND (reference sequence). Trimming took 8 bases from V and 5 from J, leaving 9 bases between them. CDR3 bases: TGTGCCAGTTCCGGGGGGTATGGCTACACCTTC. Translating gives CASSGGYGYTF.

The count of this clone is one. The chain has TRBV28 and TRBJ2-3; D ambiguous. This CDR3 has 13 residues. The germline V gene encodes CDR1 MDHEN and CDR2 SYDVKM. V dropped 8 bases and J dropped 0 bases, with 9 bases sitting between them. CDR3 bases: TGTGCCAGCCTTCGCGATAGCACAGATACGCAGTATTTT. This sequence encodes CASLRDSTDTQYF.

The CDR3 bases are TGCAGCGTTCGGCCGGGCAGCGGTGGAGAGACCCAGTACTTC. Translation gives CSVRPGSGGETQYF. This chain uses TRBV29-1 with TRBJ2-5; D might be TRBD2 (5 bases). The V gene's germline CDR1 is SQVTM and CDR2 ANQGSEA. The CDR3 extends over 14 amino acids. V was cut by 5 bases and J by 4 bases, with 17 bases left in between.

The V call is TRBV3-1 (or the pseudogene TRBV3-2), the J call TRBJ2-1; TRBD1 matches 9 bases. The CDR3 loop spans 16 amino acids. The germline CDR1 and CDR2 sequences are LGHDT and YNNKEL (reference sequence). Trimming removed 1 base from V and 2 bases from J; junction bases left unmatched: 3. CDR3 protein: CASSQADRGAYNEQFF. CDR3 bases: TGTGCCAGCAGCCAAGCAGACAGGGGGGCCTACAATGAGCAGTTCTTC.

This clone was observed a handful of times. This chain links TRBV7-9 with TRBJ2-1, with D possibly matching TRBD2 (7 bases). Germline CDR1 and CDR2: SEHNR and FQNEAQ (reference sequence). The V end was cut by 5 bases, the J end by 5 bases, with 19 bases between. This CDR3 comprises 16 residues. CDR3 coding DNA: TGTGCCAGCAGCCCACCTAGAGGGGGGGGCGACAATGAGCAGTTCTTC. Translation: CASSPPRGGGDNEQFF.

The DNA for the CDR3 is TGTGCCAGCAGGGGACTAGCAGGCACAGATACGCAGTATTTT. Its translation: CASRGLAGTDTQYF. The gene calls are TRBV2 and TRBJ2-3; the match to TRBD2 covers 9 bases. J lost 1 base, V lost 6 bases, and 2 bases had no gene match. Germline values: CDR1 SNHLY, CDR2 FYNNEI. This CDR3 has 14 amino acids. The full variable domain, completed using reference TRBV2 and TRBJ2-3, is EPEVTQTPSHQVTQMGQEVILRCVPISNHLYFYWYRQILGQKVEFLVSFYNNEISEKSEIFDDQFSVERPDGSNFTLKIRSTKLEDSAMYFCASRGLAGTDTQYFGPGTRLTVL.

The chain combines TRBV9 with TRBJ2-2, with 9 positions matching TRBD2. The trim removed 1 base at V and 6 bases at J, leaving 7 bases unmatched. The germline CDR1 and CDR2 sequences are SGDLS and YYNGEE. CDR3 length equals 16 residues. This CDR3 is CASSVTSGLRAGELFF. The CDR3 nucleotides are TGTGCCAGCAGCGTAACTAGCGGGCTTAGAGCCGGGGAGCTGTTTTTT.

This clone appeared a few times. The V and J genes are TRBV9 and TRBJ2-1; 13 bases map to TRBD2. The V gene's germline CDR1 is SGDLS and CDR2 YYNGEE. The CDR3 is made up of 16 amino acids. The V segment lost 1 base and the J segment 7 bases; nucleotides outside the gene matches: 5. The CDR3 DNA sequence: TGTGCCAGCAGCGTAACCGGGACTAGCGGGACAAATGAGCAGTTCTTC. This sequence encodes CASSVTGTSGTNEQFF.

This chain uses TRBV28 with TRBJ1-1; D is perhaps TRBD1 (6 bases). This CDR3 is built from 16 residues. Trimming left V 4 bases short and J 1 base short, with 16 bases between. Looked up from germline, CDR1 is MDHEN and CDR2 is SYDVKM. The CDR3 sequence is CASSSQYRETNTEAFF. The DNA of the CDR3 is TGTGCCAGCAGTTCCCAATACAGGGAAACGAACACTGAAGCTTTCTTT.

V gene TRBV4-2 combines with J gene TRBJ2-5; no definite D call. Per the germline V gene, CDR1 is LGHNA and CDR2 is YNFKEQ. Trimming took off 0 bases at V and 5 bases at J, with 13 bases between the two ends. The CDR3 totals 15 residues. Written as DNA, the CDR3 is TGTGCCAGCAGCCAAGAACGGAGTGGTGGGGAGACCCAGTACTTC. Its translation: CASSQERSGGETQYF.

The J gene is TRBJ1-1, the V gene TRBV3-1 (or the pseudogene TRBV3-2), with a possible D match to TRBD1 (6 bases). This CDR3 has 15 amino acids. With 4 bases removed from V and 1 base from J, the gap between germline ends came to 13 bases. Per germline, CDR1 LGHDT and CDR2 YNNKEL (reference sequence). CDR3 in amino acids: CASSPRRGTNTEAFF. The CDR3 coding sequence is TGTGCCAGCAGCCCACGCAGGGGCACGAACACTGAAGCTTTCTTT.

The rearrangement links TRBV7-2 to TRBJ1-2; TRBD1 aligns across 7 bases. Germline CDR1 SGHTA, CDR2 FQGNSA. This CDR3 is built from 14 residues. Trimming cost V 4 bases and J 4 bases; bases outside gene matches: 6. CDR3 loop: CASSYHRGTYGYTF. The CDR3 nucleotides are TGTGCCAGCAGCTACCACAGGGGAACCTATGGCTACACCTTC. Looking up the rest from reference TRBV7-2 and TRBJ1-2 gives the full variable domain: GAGVSQSPSNKVTEKGKDVELRCDPISGHTALYWYRQSLGQGLEFLIYFQGNSAPDKSGLPSDRFSAERTGGSVSTLTIQRTQQEDSAVYLCASSYHRGTYGYTFGSGTRLTVV.

The J gene is TRBJ2-5, the V gene TRBV5-1; a possible D gene is TRBD1 (6 bases). Trimming took 4 bases from V and 2 from J, leaving 12 bases between them. CDR3 size: 14 residues. Germline CDR1 and CDR2: SGHRS and YFSETQ. CDR3 in DNA: TGCGCCAGCAGCAAGGAACAGGGACAAGAGACCCAGTACTTC. Its translation: CASSKEQGQETQYF.

The chain joins TRBV28 to TRBJ2-3; TRBD1 agrees at 8 bases. V lost 1 base to trimming and J lost 4 bases; unmatched junction nucleotides: 4. This CDR3 is 15 amino acids long. The germline V gene has CDR1 MDHEN and CDR2 SYDVKM. CDR3 residues: CASSLLDREPDTQYF. The CDR3 DNA follows: TGTGCCAGCAGTTTATTGGACAGGGAACCAGATACGCAGTATTTT. The entire variable domain, with the rest obtained from reference TRBV28 and TRBJ2-3, is as follows: DVKVTQSSRYLVKRTGEKVFLECVQDMDHENMFWYRQDPGLGLRLIYFSYDVKMKEKGDIPEGYSVSREKKERFSLILESASTNQTSMYLCASSLLDREPDTQYFGPGTRLTVL.

The rearrangement joins TRBV5-1 to TRBJ2-2; 9 positions match TRBD2. This CDR3 region has 16 residues. Trimming took 6 bases from V and 8 from J; bases not matched to a gene: 14. CDR1 is SGHRS, CDR2 YFSETQ, per germline. The CDR3 protein is CASNIGNSGSSGELFF. The CDR3, as DNA: TGCGCCAGCAATATCGGTAATAGCGGGAGTTCTGGGGAGCTGTTTTTT.

The chain recombines TRBV11-2 with TRBJ1-6; D unclear. There are 15 residues in the CDR3. Trimming took off 2 bases at V and 7 bases at J, with 12 bases between the two ends. Germline V gives CDR1 SGHAT, CDR2 FQNNGV. In DNA, the CDR3 is TGTGCCAGCAGCTTAACCTTAGATCCAAATTCACCCCTCCACTTT. It specifies CASSLTLDPNSPLHF. The full variable domain, its missing parts supplied by reference TRBV11-2 and TRBJ1-6, is EAGVAQSPRYKIIEKRQSVAFWCNPISGHATLYWYQQILGQGPKLLIQFQNNGVVDDSQLPKDRFSAERLKGVDSTLKIQPAKLEDSAVYLCASSLTLDPNSPLHFGNGTRLTVT.

In this sample, this clone turned up once. The rearrangement joins TRBV27 to TRBJ2-7; TRBD2 might be the D (5 bases). V lost 6 bases and J 2 bases, leaving 14 bases between the germline ends. The CDR3 is 14 amino acids. Germline CDR1 MNHEY, CDR2 SMNVEV (reference sequence). CDR3 loop: CASSPSRVTYEQYF. The CDR3 nucleotides are TGTGCCAGCAGCCCCTCGAGGGTTACCTACGAGCAGTACTTC.

V is TRBV4-2 and J is TRBJ1-3; D gene uncertain. Trimming removed 0 bases at V and 4 bases at J, with 10 bases between. The CDR3 is 15 residues long. The germline V gene has CDR1 LGHNA and CDR2 YNFKEQ. The CDR3 loop is CASSQELYTGNTIYF. The CDR3 DNA is TGTGCCAGCAGCCAAGAACTATACACCGGAAACACCATATATTTT.

The V call is TRBV28, the J call TRBJ1-5; D might be TRBD1 (5 bases). The CDR3 spans 12 residues. The V end lost 8 bases, the J end lost 12 bases, and 17 bases lay between the germline ends. Germline V gene data show CDR1 as MDHEN and CDR2 as SYDVKM. The CDR3 region is CASQGLSGRQHF. The DNA for the CDR3 is TGTGCCAGCCAGGGTCTTAGCGGTCGCCAGCATTTT.

The chain combines TRBV6-5 with TRBJ1-1; unclear D gene. The germline V gene has CDR1 MNHEY and CDR2 SVGAGI. The CDR3 runs to 14 residues. V was clipped by 7 bases and J by 0 bases, with 12 bases between them. This chain's CDR3 is CASMNREMNTEAFF. For the CDR3, the DNA is TGTGCCAGCATGAACAGAGAAATGAACACTGAAGCTTTCTTT.

The chain has TRBV5-6 and TRBJ1-6; 7 bases are shared with TRBD1. Germline loops: CDR1 SGHDT, CDR2 YYEEEE. V lost 6 bases to trimming and J lost 7 bases; unmatched junction nucleotides: 13. The CDR3 has 16 residues. This chain's CDR3 is CASTQLSGTVNSPLHF. The CDR3 DNA reads as TGTGCCAGCACCCAACTCAGTGGGACAGTGAATTCACCCCTCCACTTT.

This clone was observed a few times. V gene TRBV2 combines with J gene TRBJ1-2, with 7 bases aligning to TRBD1. This CDR3 is 14 amino acids long. The V segment lost 2 bases and the J segment 3 bases; nucleotides outside the gene matches: 3. Germline CDR1 is SNHLY and CDR2 is FYNNEI. For the CDR3, the DNA is TGTGCCAGCAGTGAACAGGGGGGCGACTATGGCTACACCTTC. It is translated as CASSEQGGDYGYTF.

The chain couples TRBV30 to TRBJ2-1; TRBD2 matches 8 bases. This CDR3 has 14 residues. After removal of 2 bases from V and 0 bases from J, the junction contained 0 bases not matched to a gene. Germline V gives CDR1 GTSNPN, CDR2 SVGIG (reference sequence). The CDR3 region is CAWSSGSSYNEQFF. The CDR3 region has the DNA TGTGCCTGGAGTAGCGGGAGCTCCTACAATGAGCAGTTCTTC.

The CDR3 DNA reads as TGTGCCAGCAGCGTAGGCCCCTACAGGGGGGTCGCAGATACGCAGTATTTT. As protein: CASSVGPYRGVADTQYF. The chain has TRBV9 and TRBJ2-3; 8 nucleotides align to TRBD1. Germline V gene sequence: CDR1 SGDLS, CDR2 YYNGEE. V lost 0 bases, J lost 4 bases, and 10 bases stayed unmatched. There are 17 residues in the CDR3.

V gene TRBV2 combines with J gene TRBJ2-5; maybe TRBD2 (6 bases). The CDR3 sequence is 14 residues long. The germline gives CDR1 SNHLY, CDR2 FYNNEI. The V gene lost 2 bases and the J gene lost 5 bases, with 12 bases spanning the gap. CDR3 in DNA: TGTGCCAGCAGTGAATCGGGCGGGGTGGAGACCCAGTACTTC. Protein sequence: CASSESGGVETQYF.